The rows below give T cell receptor beta chains drawn from one sample of a study of blood T cell repertoires in COVID-19. Profiling relied on immunoSEQ multiplex PCR, and the TCRdb table lists in-frame clones only, not all of them. The table has over 150,000 clones, around four fifths seen once; the top ten hold around 2.1%. Sequenced sample: peripheral blood. The receptors come from an elderly woman with acute or convalescent COVID-19. Each CDR3 is given with its conserved first and last residue. The D gene is left open where the match is weak. The listing skips clone size in some rows; elsewhere it reads once, few, many or a size class.

NA | NA | TRBJ2-3 | TRBV7-2 | CASSLPSGDTQYF | TGTGCCAGCAGCTTACCATCGGGGGATACGCAGTATTTT
NA | NA | TRBJ1-1 | TRBV7-9 | CASSFSMNTEAFF | TGTGCCAGCAGCTTTTCAATGAACACTGAAGCTTTCTTT
TRBD2 | NA | TRBJ2-7 | TRBV30 | CAWSPGRRRSYEQYF | TGTGCCTGGAGTCCCGGGAGGAGGAGGAGCTACGAGCAGTACTTC
TRBD1 | NA | TRBJ1-1 | TRBV6-5 | CASSSDRETEAFF | TGTGCCAGCAGCTCGGACAGGGAGACTGAAGCTTTCTTT
NA | NA | TRBJ2-5 | TRBV6-6 | CAISVPPQETQYF | TGTGCCATATCGGTCCCCCCCCAAGAGACCCAGTACTTC
TRBD2 | NA | TRBJ2-5 | TRBV4-3 | CASSQEGRGGYETQYF | TGCGCCAGCAGCCAAGAGGGGCGGGGGGGCTATGAGACCCAGTACTTC
TRBD1 | NA | TRBJ2-1 | TRBV5-4 | CASSSGTGGYNEQFF | TGTGCCAGCAGCTCCGGGACAGGGGGGTACAATGAGCAGTTCTTC
NA | few | TRBJ2-5 | TRBV5-1 | CASSTGMQEGETQYF | TGCGCCAGCAGCACAGGGATGCAAGAAGGGGAGACCCAGTACTTC
NA | NA | TRBJ1-5 | TRBV7-2 | CASSLAGGASNQPQHF | TGTGCCAGCAGCTTAGCAGGAGGGGCTAGCAATCAGCCCCAGCATTTT
NA | NA | TRBJ1-1 | TRBV27 | CASSLRKAYTEAFF | TGTGCCAGCAGTTTGAGGAAAGCGTACACTGAAGCTTTCTTT
TRBD1 | NA | TRBJ1-1 | TRBV3-1/TRBV3-2 | CASSRGTGQGRKTEAFF | TGTGCCAGCAGCCGCGGTACTGGACAGGGGAGAAAAACTGAAGCTTTCTTT
TRBD2 | NA | TRBJ2-1 | TRBV5-1 | CASSLGLAGGGGNEQFF | TGCGCCAGCAGCTTGGGACTAGCGGGAGGAGGTGGGAATGAGCAGTTCTTC
NA | NA | TRBJ2-3 | TRBV11-1 | CASSPDWDTQYF | TGTGCCAGCAGCCCAGATTGGGATACGCAGTATTTT
NA | NA | TRBJ2-3 | TRBV19 | CASSSTGRPSTDTQYF | TGTGCCAGTAGTTCCACAGGGCGTCCTAGCACAGATACGCAGTATTTT
NA | NA | TRBJ2-1 | TRBV29-1 | CSVSGEWSGEQFF | TGCAGCGTTTCAGGGGAATGGTCGGGTGAGCAGTTCTTC
TRBD1 | NA | TRBJ2-5 | TRBV15 | CATSQDRGRETQYF | TGTGCCACCAGCCAAGACAGGGGCCGCGAGACCCAGTACTTC
NA | NA | TRBJ2-3 | TRBV9 | CASSVAGHSTDTQYF | TGTGCCAGCAGCGTAGCGGGACACAGCACAGATACGCAGTATTTT
NA | NA | TRBJ2-1 | TRBV3-1/TRBV3-2 | CASSQLTEQFF | TGTGCCAGCAGCCAATTGACAGAGCAGTTCTTC
TRBD1 | NA | TRBJ1-1 | TRBV5-1 | CASSLNRGPTEAFF | TGCGCCAGCAGTTTAAACAGGGGCCCGACTGAAGCTTTCTTT
NA | NA | TRBJ2-1 | TRBV3-1/TRBV3-2 | CASSQDRIGGREQFF | TGTGCCAGCAGCCAAGATCGTATCGGGGGGCGAGAGCAGTTCTTC
NA | NA | TRBJ2-5 | TRBV19 | CASSITSTAFQETQYF | TGTGCCAGTAGTATCACTTCGACAGCTTTCCAAGAGACCCAGTACTTC
NA | NA | TRBJ2-3 | TRBV28 | CASRRSLPADTQYF | TGTGCCAGCAGACGCTCTCTACCCGCAGATACGCAGTATTTT
TRBD2 | NA | TRBJ2-1 | TRBV7-2 | CASSRGSGGEYNEQFF | TGTGCCAGCAGCCGTGGGAGCGGGGGGGAGTACAATGAGCAGTTCTTC
NA | NA | TRBJ1-3 | TRBV27 | CASSFKDYSSGNTIYF | TGTGCCAGCAGCTTCAAGGACTACTCCTCTGGAAACACCATATATTTT
TRBD1 | NA | TRBJ1-4 | TRBV11-2 | CASSFILGQGNEKLFF | TGTGCCAGCAGCTTTATCCTGGGACAGGGTAATGAAAAACTGTTTTTT
NA | NA | TRBJ1-1 | TRBV2 | CASSAEGVKTEAFF | TGTGCCAGCAGTGCGGAGGGCGTGAAGACTGAAGCTTTCTTT
NA | NA | TRBJ1-6 | TRBV3-1/TRBV3-2 | CASSQDSGKLSPLHF | TGTGCCAGCAGCCAAGATTCAGGGAAACTGTCACCCCTCCACTTT
NA | NA | TRBJ2-5 | TRBV9 | CASSVAVQETQYF | TGTGCCAGCAGCGTAGCAGTCCAAGAGACCCAGTACTTC
NA | NA | TRBJ2-3 | TRBV10-1 | CASSISRTDTQYF | TGCGCCAGCAGTATTAGCCGAACAGATACGCAGTATTTT
NA | few | TRBJ1-2 | TRBV4-2 | CASSQAGQGQGYTF | TGTGCCAGCAGCCAAGCCGGCCAGGGTCAAGGCTACACCTTC